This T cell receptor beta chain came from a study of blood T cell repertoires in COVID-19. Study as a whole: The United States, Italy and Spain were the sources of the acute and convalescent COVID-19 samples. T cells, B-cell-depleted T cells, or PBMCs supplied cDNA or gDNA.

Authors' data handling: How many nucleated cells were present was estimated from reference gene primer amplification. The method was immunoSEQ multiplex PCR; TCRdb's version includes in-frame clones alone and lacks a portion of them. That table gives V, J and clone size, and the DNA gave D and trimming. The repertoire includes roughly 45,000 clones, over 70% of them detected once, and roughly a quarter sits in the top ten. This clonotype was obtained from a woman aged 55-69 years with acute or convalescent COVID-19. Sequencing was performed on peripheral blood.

The CDR3 nucleotides read TGTGCCAGCAGCCCCGCTAGGACAGCAGCTAACTATGGCTACACCTTC. Its translation is CASSPARTAANYGYTF. V usage is TRBV7-6 and J usage is TRBJ1-2; TRBD1 is a possible D gene (6 bases). The CDR3 contains 16 residues. The germline V and J ends were trimmed by 5 bases and 0 bases, with 16 bases remaining between them. Germline V gene sequence: CDR1 SGHVS, CDR2 FNYEAQ.